This entry is about one T cell receptor (beta chain). Extracted RNA was reverse transcribed, and the resulting cDNA served as sequencing template. TCRdb's table, derived via immunoSEQ multiplex PCR, lists solely in-frame clones and lacks some. The sample includes 45,000 to 70,000 clones, 96% of them seen just once. The germline CDR1 and CDR2 sequences are LNHDA and SQIVND (reference sequence). This CDR3 region has 13 residues. Trimming took off 6 bases at V and 1 base at J, with 9 bases between the two ends. This sample was taken from a study of CD8+ T cells in alopecia areata. The chain carries TRBV19 and TRBJ1-1; TRBD1 is a possible D gene (6 bases). This receptor was taken from a human donor with alopecia areata. This specimen was CD8+ T cells sorted from blood, taken at week 0. In DNA form, the CDR3 reads TGTGCCAGTAGACAGGGCAAGAACACTGAAGCTTTCTTT. Its protein is CASRQGKNTEAFF.